A selection of T cell receptor beta chains follows, all from one sample in a study of blood T cell repertoires in COVID-19. TCRdb's copy holds only in-frame clones and misses some; the assay was immunoSEQ multiplex PCR. Of fewer than 80,000 clones in the sample, about 85% were seen once. Input material: peripheral blood. The receptors originated from a human donor in a cohort sampled during active COVID-19. Each CDR3 is given with its conserved first and last residue. D genes are given only for firm matches. Size tells how often a clone was seen (once, few, many) or the class of an expanded clone, and some rows leave it out.

d_call,v_call,clone_size,cdr3_length,j_call,cdr3_aa,cdr3_nt
TRBD1,TRBV3-1/TRBV3-2,-,14,TRBJ2-7,CASSLGQGINEQYF,TGTGCCAGCAGCCTGGGACAGGGGATAAACGAGCAGTACTTC
-,TRBV4-1,few,15,TRBJ1-1,CASSNRTMGTTEAFF,TGCGCCAGCAGCAACCGGACAATGGGCACCACTGAAGCTTTCTTT
-,TRBV30,-,15,TRBJ1-2,CAWSGTRDTNYGYTF,TGTGCCTGGAGTGGGACGAGGGACACTAACTATGGCTACACCTTC
TRBD1,TRBV19,once,15,TRBJ1-5,CASTLRQGRVQPQHF,TGTGCCAGTACCCTGCGACAGGGGCGAGTGCAGCCCCAGCATTTT
-,TRBV2,-,13,TRBJ2-7,CASRDKGFYEQYF,TGTGCCAGCAGGGACAAGGGATTCTACGAGCAGTACTTC
-,TRBV4-2,-,15,TRBJ2-1,CASSQEPAASNEQFF,TGTGCCAGCAGCCAAGAACCAGCGGCCAGCAATGAGCAGTTCTTC
TRBD1,TRBV14,-,16,TRBJ2-7,CASSPPGQTPTREQYF,TGTGCCAGCAGCCCTCCGGGACAGACCCCTACTCGCGAGCAGTACTTC
-,TRBV28,-,14,TRBJ2-7,CASRQRTASYEQYF,TGTGCCAGCAGGCAGAGGACTGCTAGCTACGAGCAGTACTTC
TRBD2,TRBV9,once,19,TRBJ2-3,CASSVASGRGGAGADTQYF,TGTGCCAGCAGCGTAGCCTCCGGACGCGGGGGGGCCGGGGCAGATACGCAGTATTTT
-,TRBV19,-,14,TRBJ1-5,CASSIRGHDQPQHF,TGTGCCAGTAGTATAAGGGGACACGACCAGCCCCAGCATTTT
TRBD1,TRBV6-5,-,14,TRBJ2-3,CASTRDRGTDTQYF,TGTGCCAGTACCCGGGACAGGGGCACAGATACGCAGTATTTT
TRBD1,TRBV18,-,15,TRBJ2-2,CASSPGTANTGELFF,TGTGCCAGCTCACCCGGGACAGCGAACACCGGGGAGCTGTTTTTT
TRBD1,TRBV28,-,15,TRBJ2-7,CASSPRTGVSYEQYF,TGTGCCAGCAGTCCGCGGACAGGGGTCTCCTACGAGCAGTACTTC
-,TRBV5-6,-,13,TRBJ1-1,CASSLDRVAEAFF,TGTGCCAGCAGCTTGGACAGGGTGGCTGAAGCTTTCTTT
-,TRBV5-4,-,14,TRBJ2-7,CASSLVQGAAEQYF,TGTGCCAGCAGCTTGGTACAGGGCGCGGCCGAGCAGTACTTC
TRBD1,TRBV27,-,15,TRBJ2-7,CASSLAGGTGYEQYF,TGTGCCAGCAGTTTAGCAGGGGGCACAGGCTACGAGCAGTACTTC
TRBD2,TRBV13,-,17,TRBJ2-5,CASSPGLAGESEETQYF,TGTGCCAGCAGCCCGGGACTAGCGGGGGAAAGCGAAGAGACCCAGTACTTC
TRBD2,TRBV5-1,-,15,TRBJ2-1,CASSLIAGDLNEQFF,TGCGCCAGCAGCTTGATAGCGGGAGATTTGAATGAGCAGTTCTTC
TRBD1,TRBV7-2,-,15,TRBJ2-1,CASSLGGQLYNEQFF,TGTGCCAGCAGCTTAGGGGGACAGCTCTACAATGAGCAGTTCTTC
TRBD2,TRBV5-5,-,13,TRBJ2-7,CASSLAISGEQYF,TGTGCCAGCAGCTTGGCGATTAGCGGGGAGCAGTACTTC
TRBD1,TRBV27,-,15,TRBJ1-2,CASSPLPRTGYGYTF,TGTGCCAGCAGTCCCCTTCCCCGGACAGGTTATGGCTACACCTTC
TRBD2,TRBV29-1,-,14,TRBJ2-7,CSAGNSGSMGEQYF,TGCAGCGCCGGAAATAGCGGGAGTATGGGTGAGCAGTACTTC
TRBD2,TRBV30,-,16,TRBJ2-2,CACTVGAGANTGELFF,TGTGCCTGCACCGTAGGGGCGGGAGCGAACACCGGGGAGCTGTTTTTT
TRBD2,TRBV11-2,few,16,TRBJ2-1,CASSLMGLAKYNEQFF,TGTGCCAGCAGCCTCATGGGACTAGCGAAATACAATGAGCAGTTCTTC
TRBD1,TRBV12-5,-,19,TRBJ1-1,CASGLVPSNWDRVNTEAFF,TGTGCTAGTGGTTTGGTCCCATCCAACTGGGACAGGGTGAACACTGAAGCTTTCTTT
-,TRBV3-1/TRBV3-2,-,13,TRBJ2-2,CASSPRRPGELFF,TGTGCCAGCAGCCCCCGGAGACCCGGGGAGCTGTTTTTT
-,TRBV28,-,11,TRBJ1-2,CAGASPYGYTF,TGTGCCGGGGCGAGTCCCTATGGCTACACCTTC
TRBD2,TRBV6-1,-,19,TRBJ2-5,CASSESLAGVRDPKETQYF,TGTGCCAGCAGTGAATCATTAGCGGGAGTTCGTGATCCCAAAGAGACCCAGTACTTC
TRBD1,TRBV5-1,-,15,TRBJ2-1,CASSLGQGSYNEQFF,TGCGCCAGCAGCTTGGGACAGGGTAGCTACAATGAGCAGTTCTTC
-,TRBV11-2,once,12,TRBJ1-4,CASRGGGEKLFF,TGTGCCAGCAGGGGGGGAGGGGAAAAACTGTTTTTT
TRBD2,TRBV5-1,-,18,TRBJ2-1,CASSLAKASGGTYNEQFF,TGCGCCAGCAGCTTGGCCAAGGCTAGCGGGGGCACCTACAATGAGCAGTTCTTC
TRBD2,TRBV2,-,17,TRBJ2-3,CASSVGAGGTSTDTQYF,TGTGCCAGCAGTGTGGGGGCGGGGGGTACAAGCACAGATACGCAGTATTTT
TRBD2,TRBV5-1,-,17,TRBJ2-5,CASSPGLAGGLQETQYF,TGCGCCAGCAGCCCGGGACTAGCGGGGGGGTTACAAGAGACCCAGTACTTC
TRBD1,TRBV19,-,17,TRBJ2-6,CASTGQASISGANVLTF,TGTGCCAGTACTGGACAGGCAAGTATCTCTGGGGCCAACGTCCTGACTTTC
TRBD1,TRBV5-1,-,15,TRBJ2-2,CASSRNRGHTGELFF,TGCGCCAGCAGCCGGAACAGGGGGCACACCGGGGAGCTGTTTTTT
-,TRBV19,-,14,TRBJ2-1,CASKMRDQYNEQFF,TGTGCCAGTAAGATGCGGGACCAATACAATGAGCAGTTCTTC
TRBD2,TRBV7-2,-,15,TRBJ2-2,CASSLTTSGAGELFF,TGTGCCAGCAGCTTGACGACTAGCGGGGCCGGGGAGCTGTTTTTT
TRBD1,TRBV30,-,15,TRBJ1-5,CAWSGQGYSNQPQHF,TGTGCCTGGAGTGGACAGGGGTATAGCAATCAGCCCCAGCATTTT
-,TRBV5-1,once,16,TRBJ1-2,CASSASGTSLNYGYTF,TGCGCCAGCAGCGCATCCGGGACAAGCCTTAACTATGGCTACACCTTC
TRBD2,TRBV30,-,14,TRBJ2-7,CACTGLAGVYEQYF,TGTGCCTGCACCGGGCTAGCGGGGGTCTACGAGCAGTACTTC
TRBD2,TRBV10-1,once,16,TRBJ2-3,CASSAGTSGITDTQYF,TGCGCCAGCAGCGCAGGGACTAGCGGAATCACAGATACGCAGTATTTT
TRBD1,TRBV10-3,-,15,TRBJ2-7,CATQEQGTQSYEQYF,TGTGCCACCCAAGAACAGGGGACACAATCCTACGAGCAGTACTTC
TRBD1,TRBV2,-,13,TRBJ2-1,CASMRRQGNEQFF,TGTGCCAGCATGAGACGACAGGGCAATGAGCAGTTCTTC
TRBD2,TRBV20-1,few,15,TRBJ2-2,CSASGAGGLTGELFF,TGCAGTGCTAGTGGCGCGGGAGGTTTAACCGGGGAGCTGTTTTTT
TRBD2,TRBV27,-,16,TRBJ2-5,CASSHTGTSARETQYF,TGTGCCAGCAGTCATACCGGGACTAGCGCAAGGGAGACCCAGTACTTC
-,TRBV4-1,-,15,TRBJ2-1,CASNQGIVGYNEQFF,TGCGCCAGCAACCAAGGTATAGTCGGCTACAATGAGCAGTTCTTC
-,TRBV9,-,13,TRBJ1-2,CASSVDRRGGYTF,TGTGCCAGCAGCGTAGACCGAAGGGGCGGCTACACCTTC
-,TRBV7-8,-,13,TRBJ2-1,CASSLRLNNEQFF,TGTGCCAGCAGCCTTCGACTAAACAATGAGCAGTTCTTC
TRBD2,TRBV2,-,15,TRBJ2-1,CASRVTSGINNEQFF,TGTGCCAGCAGAGTGACTAGCGGGATTAACAATGAGCAGTTCTTC
TRBD1,TRBV5-6,-,15,TRBJ2-7,CASSPGPGQGYEQYF,TGTGCCAGCAGCCCCGGGCCAGGACAGGGCTACGAGCAGTACTTC
TRBD1,TRBV6-5,-,15,TRBJ1-2,CASRDRGASNYGYTF,TGTGCCAGCAGAGACAGGGGAGCCTCTAACTATGGCTACACCTTC
-,TRBV6-4,-,14,TRBJ2-3,CATSPGLGSDTQYF,TGTGCCACCTCCCCAGGGTTAGGGTCAGATACGCAGTATTTT
-,TRBV9,-,14,TRBJ1-6,CASSVARDNSPLHF,TGTGCCAGCAGCGTAGCCAGGGATAATTCACCCCTCCACTTT